This TCR beta chain was identified during a study of blood T cell repertoires in COVID-19. This CDR3 has 14 residues. The V gene's germline CDR1 is SGHRS and CDR2 YFSETQ. Trimming took 4 bases from V and 7 from J, leaving 12 bases between them. Repertoires were generated with immunoSEQ multiplex PCR, while TCRdb's copy carries only in-frame clones and drops some. Of approximately 150,000 clones detected, about 92% appear once; the ten largest clones hold roughly 1.6%. This receptor was obtained from a human donor in a cohort sampled during active COVID-19. Sequencing was performed on peripheral blood. The chain employs TRBV5-1 and TRBJ1-6; D perhaps matches TRBD1 (6 bases). The CDR3 region is CASSLTGSNSPLHF. In DNA, the CDR3 is TGCGCCAGCAGCCTGACAGGATCAAATTCACCCCTCCACTTT. Full variable domain (remainder filled in from reference TRBV5-1 and TRBJ1-6): KAGVTQTPRYLIKTRGQQVTLSCSPISGHRSVSWYQQTPGQGLQFLFEYFSETQRNKGNFPGRFSGRQFSNSRSEMNVSTLELGDSALYLCASSLTGSNSPLHFGNGTRLTVT.